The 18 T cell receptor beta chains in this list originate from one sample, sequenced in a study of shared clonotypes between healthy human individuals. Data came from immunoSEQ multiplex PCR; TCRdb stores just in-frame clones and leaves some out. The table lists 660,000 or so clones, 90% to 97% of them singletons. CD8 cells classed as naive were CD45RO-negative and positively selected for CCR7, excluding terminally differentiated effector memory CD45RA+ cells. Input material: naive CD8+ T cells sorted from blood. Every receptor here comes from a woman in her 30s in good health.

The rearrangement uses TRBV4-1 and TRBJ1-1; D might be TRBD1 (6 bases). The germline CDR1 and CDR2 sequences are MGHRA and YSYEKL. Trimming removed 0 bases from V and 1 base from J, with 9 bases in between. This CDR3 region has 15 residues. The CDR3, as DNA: TGCGCCAGCAGCCAAGATACAGGGCGGAACACTGAAGCTTTCTTT. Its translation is CASSQDTGRNTEAFF.

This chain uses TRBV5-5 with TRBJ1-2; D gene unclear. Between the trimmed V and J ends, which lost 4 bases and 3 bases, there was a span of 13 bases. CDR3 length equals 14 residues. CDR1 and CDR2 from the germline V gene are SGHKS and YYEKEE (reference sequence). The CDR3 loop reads CASSPRRRHYGYTF. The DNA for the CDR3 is TGTGCCAGCAGCCCCCGGCGGCGCCACTATGGCTACACCTTC.

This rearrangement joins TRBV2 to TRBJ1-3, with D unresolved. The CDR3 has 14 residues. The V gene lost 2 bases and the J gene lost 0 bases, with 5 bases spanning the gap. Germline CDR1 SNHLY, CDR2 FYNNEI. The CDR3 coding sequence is TGTGCCAGCAGTGAACTTGGCTCTGGAAACACCATATATTTT. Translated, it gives CASSELGSGNTIYF.

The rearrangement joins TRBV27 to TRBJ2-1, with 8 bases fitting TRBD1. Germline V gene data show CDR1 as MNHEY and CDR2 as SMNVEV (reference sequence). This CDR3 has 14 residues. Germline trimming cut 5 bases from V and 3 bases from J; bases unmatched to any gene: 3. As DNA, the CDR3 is TGTGCCAGCAGTGAGGGACAGGTCTACAATGAGCAGTTCTTC. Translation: CASSEGQVYNEQFF.

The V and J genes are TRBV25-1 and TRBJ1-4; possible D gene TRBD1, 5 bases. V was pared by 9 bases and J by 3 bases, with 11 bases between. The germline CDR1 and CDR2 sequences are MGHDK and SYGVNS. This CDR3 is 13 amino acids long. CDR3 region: CASRGVANEKLFF. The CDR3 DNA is TGTGCCAGTAGGGGCGTGGCTAATGAAAAACTGTTTTTT.

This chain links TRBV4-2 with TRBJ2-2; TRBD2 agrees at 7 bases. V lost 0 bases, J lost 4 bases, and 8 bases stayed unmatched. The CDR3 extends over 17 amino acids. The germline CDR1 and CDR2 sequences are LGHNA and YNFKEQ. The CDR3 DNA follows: TGTGCCAGCAGCCAAGATCTGGAGGGAGGGGTCACCGGGGAGCTGTTTTTT. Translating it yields CASSQDLEGGVTGELFF.

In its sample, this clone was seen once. The CDR3 region has the DNA TGTGCCAGCAGTTTCAGCAGTTACAATGAGCAGTTCTTC. This translates into CASSFSSYNEQFF. The J gene is TRBJ2-1, the V gene TRBV28; D is unclear. Germline assignment: CDR1 MDHEN and CDR2 SYDVKM. The CDR3 is 13 residues long. The ends were cut back, 3 bases at V and 4 bases at J, with 7 bases in the middle.

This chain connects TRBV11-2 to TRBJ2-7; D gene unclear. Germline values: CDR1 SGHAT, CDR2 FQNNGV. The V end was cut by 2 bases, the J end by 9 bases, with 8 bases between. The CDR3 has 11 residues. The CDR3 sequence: CASSLLPLQYF. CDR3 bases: TGTGCCAGCAGCTTACTTCCGTTGCAGTACTTC. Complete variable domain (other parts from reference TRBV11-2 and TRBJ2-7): EAGVAQSPRYKIIEKRQSVAFWCNPISGHATLYWYQQILGQGPKLLIQFQNNGVVDDSQLPKDRFSAERLKGVDSTLKIQPAKLEDSAVYLCASSLLPLQYFGPGTRLTVT.

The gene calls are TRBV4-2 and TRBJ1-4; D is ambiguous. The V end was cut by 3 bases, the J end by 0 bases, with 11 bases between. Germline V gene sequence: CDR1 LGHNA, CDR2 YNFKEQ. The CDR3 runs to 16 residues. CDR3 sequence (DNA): TGTGCCAGCAGCCAGTCAATCAGTGCAACTAATGAAAAACTGTTTTTT. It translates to CASSQSISATNEKLFF.

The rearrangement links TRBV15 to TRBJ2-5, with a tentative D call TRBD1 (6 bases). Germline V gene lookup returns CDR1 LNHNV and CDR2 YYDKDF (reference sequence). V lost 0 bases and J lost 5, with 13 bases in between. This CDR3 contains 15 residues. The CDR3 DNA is TGTGCCACCAGCAGAGAAGGCAGGGGATTGGAGACCCAGTACTTC. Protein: CATSREGRGLETQYF.

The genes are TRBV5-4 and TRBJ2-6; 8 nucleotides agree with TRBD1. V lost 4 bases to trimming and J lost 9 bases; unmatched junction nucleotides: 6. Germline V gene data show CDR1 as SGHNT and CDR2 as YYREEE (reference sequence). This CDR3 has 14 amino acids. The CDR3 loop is CASSEGQEVNVLTF. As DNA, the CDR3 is TGTGCCAGCAGCGAGGGACAGGAAGTCAACGTCCTGACTTTC.

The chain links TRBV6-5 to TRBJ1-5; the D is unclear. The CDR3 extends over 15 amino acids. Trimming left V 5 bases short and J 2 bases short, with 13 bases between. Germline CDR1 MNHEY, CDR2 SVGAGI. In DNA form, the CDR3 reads TGTGCCAGCAGTCCCGGCCGATTTGGCAATCAGCCCCAGCATTTT. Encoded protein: CASSPGRFGNQPQHF.

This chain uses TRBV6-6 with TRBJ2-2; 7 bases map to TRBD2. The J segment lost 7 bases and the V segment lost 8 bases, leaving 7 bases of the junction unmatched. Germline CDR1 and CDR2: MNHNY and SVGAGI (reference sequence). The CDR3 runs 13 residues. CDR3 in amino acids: CASRPTSFGELFF. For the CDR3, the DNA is TGTGCCAGCCGACCGACTAGCTTCGGGGAGCTGTTTTTT.

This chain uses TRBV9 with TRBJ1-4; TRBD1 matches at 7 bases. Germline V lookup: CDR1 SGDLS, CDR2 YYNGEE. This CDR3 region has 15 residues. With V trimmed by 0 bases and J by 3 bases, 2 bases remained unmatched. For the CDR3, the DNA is TGTGCCAGCAGCGTAGAGGGGGCGGCTAATGAAAAACTGTTTTTT. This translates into CASSVEGAANEKLFF.

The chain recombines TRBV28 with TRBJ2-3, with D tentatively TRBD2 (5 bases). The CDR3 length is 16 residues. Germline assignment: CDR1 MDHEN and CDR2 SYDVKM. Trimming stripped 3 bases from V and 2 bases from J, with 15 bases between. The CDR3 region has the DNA TGTGCCAGCAGTTTGGTCAGGACTCCCCCCACAGATACGCAGTATTTT. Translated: CASSLVRTPPTDTQYF.

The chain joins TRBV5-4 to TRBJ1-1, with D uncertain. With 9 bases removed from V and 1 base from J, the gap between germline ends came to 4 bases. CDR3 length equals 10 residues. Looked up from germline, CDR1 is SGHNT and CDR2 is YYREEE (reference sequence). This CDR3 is CATGNTEAFF. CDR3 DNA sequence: TGTGCCACCGGGAACACTGAAGCTTTCTTT.

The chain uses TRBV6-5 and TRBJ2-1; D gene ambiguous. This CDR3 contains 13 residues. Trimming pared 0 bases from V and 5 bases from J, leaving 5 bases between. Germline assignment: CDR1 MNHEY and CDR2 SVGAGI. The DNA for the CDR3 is TGTGCCAGCAGTTACTCGAAGAACAATGAGCAGTTCTTC. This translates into CASSYSKNNEQFF.

The CDR3 DNA is TGCAGCGTTGAGCCTCCGGCGGGACAGGGGAATGAGCAGTACTTC. It specifies CSVEPPAGQGNEQYF. The chain recombines TRBV29-1 with TRBJ2-7; TRBD1 matches at 10 bases. Germline lookup yields CDR1 SQVTM and CDR2 ANQGSEA. V lost 3 bases, J lost 7 bases, and 12 bases stayed unmatched. The CDR3 has 15 residues.